This TCR beta chain was documented in a study of regulatory and conventional T cells in RAG deficiency. Method: immunoSEQ multiplex PCR; TCRdb's copy keeps in-frame clones and lacks some. The data show roughly 34,000 clones, about 70% seen once. Genomic DNA came from blood conventional CD4+ T cells gated CD25-low CD127-high. Remarks on this clone: Its antigen remains unknown.

The germline V gene has CDR1 MNHEY and CDR2 SVGAGI. The CDR3 runs to 14 residues. V was pared by 4 bases and J by 5 bases, with 14 bases between. Broader study findings: Omenn patients showed >80% Treg-Tconv overlap and shorter CDR3 lengths. These Omenn syndrome Treg sorts may hold peripherally activated cells instead. Compared with controls, unique Treg TCR beta sequences dropped around 100-fold in Omenn syndrome and CID/AS.

These data were likewise used in another study, on regulatory T cells. That work contributes: Primers: 52 TRBV forward and 13 TRBJ reverse. Skewed V and J usage and few unique V-J pairs marked patient repertoires, most in Tregs.

This TCR was sampled from a human donor in good health. The chain is built from TRBV6-5 and TRBJ1-1, with unresolved D. The sequencing input was CD4+ effector T cells sorted from blood. The CDR3 sequence is CASSFQPGWTEAFF. The CDR3 DNA reads TGTGCCAGCAGTTTCCAACCGGGGTGGACTGAAGCTTTCTTT.